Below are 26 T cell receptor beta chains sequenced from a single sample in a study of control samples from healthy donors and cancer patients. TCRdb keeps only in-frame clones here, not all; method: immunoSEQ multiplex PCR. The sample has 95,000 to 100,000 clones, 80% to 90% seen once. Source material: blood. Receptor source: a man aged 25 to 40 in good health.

CDR3 protein: CTSSQEPLEQHF. The CDR3 coding sequence is TGCACCAGCAGCCAAGAGCCCCTGGAACAGCATTTT. The rearrangement uses TRBV1 and TRBJ1-5. TRBV1 is shown as a pseudogene. The CDR3 is made up of 12 amino acids.

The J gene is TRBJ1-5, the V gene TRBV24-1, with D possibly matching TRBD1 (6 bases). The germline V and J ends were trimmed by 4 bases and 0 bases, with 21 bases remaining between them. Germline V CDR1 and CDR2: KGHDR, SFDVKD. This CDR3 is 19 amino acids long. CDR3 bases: TGTGCCACCAGTGACGGGCCCTTGGGGAGGGGGAATAGCAATCAGCCCCAGCATTTT. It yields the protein CATSDGPLGRGNSNQPQHF.

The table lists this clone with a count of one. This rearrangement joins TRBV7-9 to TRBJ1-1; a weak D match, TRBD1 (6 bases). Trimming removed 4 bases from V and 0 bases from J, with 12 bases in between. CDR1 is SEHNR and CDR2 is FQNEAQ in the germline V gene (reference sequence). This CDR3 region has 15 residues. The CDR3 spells CASSSGDTMNTEAFF. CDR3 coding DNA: TGTGCCAGCAGCTCGGGGGACACCATGAACACTGAAGCTTTCTTT.

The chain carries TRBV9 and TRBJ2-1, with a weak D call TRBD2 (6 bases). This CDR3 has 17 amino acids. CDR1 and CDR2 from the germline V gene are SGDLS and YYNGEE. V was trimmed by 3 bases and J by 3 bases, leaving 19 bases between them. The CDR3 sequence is CASSGKRATSFYNEQFF. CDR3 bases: TGTGCCAGCAGCGGAAAGAGGGCGACTAGTTTCTACAATGAGCAGTTCTTC.

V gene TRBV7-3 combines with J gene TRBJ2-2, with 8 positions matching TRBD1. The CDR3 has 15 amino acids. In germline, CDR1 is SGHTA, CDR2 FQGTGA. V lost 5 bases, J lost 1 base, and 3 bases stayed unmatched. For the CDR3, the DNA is TGTGCCAGCAGCCCCGGACAGGGGAACACCGGGGAGCTGTTTTTT. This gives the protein CASSPGQGNTGELFF.

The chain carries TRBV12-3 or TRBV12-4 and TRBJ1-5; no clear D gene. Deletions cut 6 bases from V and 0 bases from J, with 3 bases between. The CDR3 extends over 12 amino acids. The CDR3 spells CASRVSNQPQHF. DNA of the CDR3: TGTGCCAGCAGAGTTAGCAATCAGCCCCAGCATTTT.

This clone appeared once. CDR3 protein: CASSLARQGPYNEQFF. CDR3 bases: TGTGCCAGCAGCTTAGCCCGACAGGGTCCCTACAATGAGCAGTTCTTC. The gene calls are TRBV7-2 and TRBJ2-1; 7 positions agree with TRBD1. Germline V gives CDR1 SGHTA, CDR2 FQGNSA. The CDR3 is made up of 16 amino acids. The junction had 4 bases not matched to a gene; V was cut back by 0 bases and J by 2 bases. Filled out from reference TRBV7-2 and TRBJ2-1, the complete variable domain reads GAGVSQSPSNKVTEKGKDVELRCDPISGHTALYWYRQSLGQGLEFLIYFQGNSAPDKSGLPSDRFSAERTGGSVSTLTIQRTQQEDSAVYLCASSLARQGPYNEQFFGPGTRLTVL.

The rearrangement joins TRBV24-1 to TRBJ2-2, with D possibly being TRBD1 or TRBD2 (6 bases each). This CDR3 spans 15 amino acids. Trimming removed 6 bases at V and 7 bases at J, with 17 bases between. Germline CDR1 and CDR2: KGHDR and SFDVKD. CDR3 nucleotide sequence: TGTGCCACCAGTCCGACGGGAGTAGGGGGCGGGGAGCTGTTTTTT. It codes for CATSPTGVGGGELFF.

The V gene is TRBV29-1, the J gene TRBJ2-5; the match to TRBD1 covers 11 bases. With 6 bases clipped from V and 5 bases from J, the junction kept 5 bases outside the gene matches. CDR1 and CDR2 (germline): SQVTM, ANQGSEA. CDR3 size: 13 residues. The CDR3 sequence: CSVSDRGHETQYF. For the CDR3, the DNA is TGCAGCGTCTCGGACAGGGGGCACGAGACCCAGTACTTC. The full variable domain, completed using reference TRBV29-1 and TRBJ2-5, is SAVISQKPSRDICQRGTSLTIQCQVDSQVTMMFWYRQQPGQSLTLIATANQGSEATYESGFVIDKFPISRPNLTFSTLTVSNMSPEDSSIYLCSVSDRGHETQYFGPGTRLLVL.

The CDR3 is CASSLVVGVNEQFF. Written as DNA, the CDR3 is TGCGCCAGCAGCTTGGTGGTCGGGGTCAATGAGCAGTTCTTC. The V gene is TRBV5-1, the J gene TRBJ2-1, with a tentative D call TRBD2 (5 bases). The CDR3 is 14 amino acids. The V end lost 0 bases, the J end lost 6 bases, and 10 bases lay between the germline ends. Looked up from germline, CDR1 is SGHRS and CDR2 is YFSETQ.

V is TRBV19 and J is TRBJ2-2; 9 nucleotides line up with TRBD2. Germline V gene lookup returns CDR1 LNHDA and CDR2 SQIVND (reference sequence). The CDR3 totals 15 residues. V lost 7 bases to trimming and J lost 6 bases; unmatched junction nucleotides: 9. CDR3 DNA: TGTGCCAGTATACGGACTGGCGGGAGGGCCGGGGAGCTGTTTTTT. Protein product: CASIRTGGRAGELFF. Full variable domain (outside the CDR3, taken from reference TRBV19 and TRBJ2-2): DGGITQSPKYLFRKEGQNVTLSCEQNLNHDAMYWYRQDPGQGLRLIYYSQIVNDFQKGDIAEGYSVSREKKESFPLTVTSAQKNPTAFYLCASIRTGGRAGELFFGEGSRLTVL.

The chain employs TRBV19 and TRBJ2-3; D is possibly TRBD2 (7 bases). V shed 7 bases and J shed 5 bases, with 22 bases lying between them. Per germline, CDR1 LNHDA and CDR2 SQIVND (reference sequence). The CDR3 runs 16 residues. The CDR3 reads CASTPIGGGPEDTQYF. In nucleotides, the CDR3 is TGTGCCAGTACTCCGATAGGGGGGGGGCCGGAAGATACGCAGTATTTT.

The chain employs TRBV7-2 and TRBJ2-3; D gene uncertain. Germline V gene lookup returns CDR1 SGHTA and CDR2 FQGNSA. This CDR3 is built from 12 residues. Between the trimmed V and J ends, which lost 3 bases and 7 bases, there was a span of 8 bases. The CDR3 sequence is CASSLDQNTQYF. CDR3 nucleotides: TGTGCCAGCAGCTTGGATCAAAATACGCAGTATTTT. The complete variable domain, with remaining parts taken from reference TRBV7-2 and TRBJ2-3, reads GAGVSQSPSNKVTEKGKDVELRCDPISGHTALYWYRQSLGQGLEFLIYFQGNSAPDKSGLPSDRFSAERTGGSVSTLTIQRTQQEDSAVYLCASSLDQNTQYFGPGTRLTVL.

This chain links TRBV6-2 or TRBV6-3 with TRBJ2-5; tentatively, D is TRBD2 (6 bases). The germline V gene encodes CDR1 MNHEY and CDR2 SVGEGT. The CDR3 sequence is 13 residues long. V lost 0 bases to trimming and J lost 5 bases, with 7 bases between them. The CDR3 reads CASSYSGRETQYF. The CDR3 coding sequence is TGTGCCAGCAGTTACTCGGGGAGGGAGACCCAGTACTTC.

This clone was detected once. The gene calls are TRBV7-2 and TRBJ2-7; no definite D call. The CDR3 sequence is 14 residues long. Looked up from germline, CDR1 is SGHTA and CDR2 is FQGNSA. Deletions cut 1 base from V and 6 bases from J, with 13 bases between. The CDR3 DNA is TGTGCCAGCAGCTTAGACCGGTTACTCGGCGAGCAGTACTTC. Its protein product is CASSLDRLLGEQYF.

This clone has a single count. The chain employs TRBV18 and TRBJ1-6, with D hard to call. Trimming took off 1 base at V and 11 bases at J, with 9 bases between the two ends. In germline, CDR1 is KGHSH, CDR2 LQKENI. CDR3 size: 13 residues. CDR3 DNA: TGTGCCAGCTCACCACTCCAGGAGACACCCCTCCACTTT. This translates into CASSPLQETPLHF.

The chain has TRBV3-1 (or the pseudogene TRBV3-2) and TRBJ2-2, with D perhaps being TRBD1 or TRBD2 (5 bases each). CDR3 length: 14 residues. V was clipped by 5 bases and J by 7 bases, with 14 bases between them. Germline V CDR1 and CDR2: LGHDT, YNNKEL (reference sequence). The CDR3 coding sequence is TGTGCCAGCAGCACCCTTGTGGGGGTCGGGGAGCTGTTTTTT. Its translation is CASSTLVGVGELFF.

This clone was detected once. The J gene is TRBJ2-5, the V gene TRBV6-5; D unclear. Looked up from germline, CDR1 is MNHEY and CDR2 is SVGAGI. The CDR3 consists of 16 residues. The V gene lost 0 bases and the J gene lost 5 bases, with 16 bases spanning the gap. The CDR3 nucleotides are TGTGCCAGCAGTTACTCCGAGGCAGCCGCGCGGGAGACCCAGTACTTC. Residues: CASSYSEAAARETQYF.

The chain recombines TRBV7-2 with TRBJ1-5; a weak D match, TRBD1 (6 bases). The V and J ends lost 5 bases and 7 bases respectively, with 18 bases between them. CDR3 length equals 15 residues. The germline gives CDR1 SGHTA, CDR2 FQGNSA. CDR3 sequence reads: CASSPGGGLGQPQHF. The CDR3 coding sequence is TGTGCCAGCAGCCCAGGTGGGGGCTTGGGGCAGCCCCAGCATTTT.

The CDR3 spells CASSSLLRSSTGELFF. The CDR3 DNA is TGTGCCAGCAGCTCCTTGCTACGGAGTTCGACCGGGGAGCTGTTTTTT. The chain combines TRBV11-2 with TRBJ2-2; no clear D. V was clipped by 4 bases and J by 5 bases, with 17 bases between them. This CDR3 region has 16 residues. Germline CDR1 SGHAT, CDR2 FQNNGV. Using reference TRBV11-2 and TRBJ2-2 for the parts outside the CDR3, the full variable domain is EAGVAQSPRYKIIEKRQSVAFWCNPISGHATLYWYQQILGQGPKLLIQFQNNGVVDDSQLPKDRFSAERLKGVDSTLKIQPAKLEDSAVYLCASSSLLRSSTGELFFGEGSRLTVL.

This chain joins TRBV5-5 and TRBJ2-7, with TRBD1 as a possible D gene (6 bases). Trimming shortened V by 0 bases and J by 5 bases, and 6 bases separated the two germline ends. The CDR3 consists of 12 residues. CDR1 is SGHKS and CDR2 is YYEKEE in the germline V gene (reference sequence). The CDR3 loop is CASSLDRDEQYF. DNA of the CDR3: TGTGCCAGCAGCTTGGACAGGGACGAGCAGTACTTC. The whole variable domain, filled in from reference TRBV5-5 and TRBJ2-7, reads DAGVTQSPTHLIKTRGQQVTLRCSPISGHKSVSWYQQVLGQGPQFIFQYYEKEERGRGNFPDRFSARQFPNYSSELNVNALLLGDSALYLCASSLDRDEQYFGPGTRLTVT.

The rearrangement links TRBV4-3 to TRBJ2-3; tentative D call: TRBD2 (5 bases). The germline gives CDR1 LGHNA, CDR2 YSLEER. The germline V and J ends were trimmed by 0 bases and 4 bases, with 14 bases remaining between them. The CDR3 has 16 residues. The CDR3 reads CASSQDSPGISDTQYF. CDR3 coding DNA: TGCGCCAGCAGCCAAGATAGTCCCGGGATCTCAGATACGCAGTATTTT.

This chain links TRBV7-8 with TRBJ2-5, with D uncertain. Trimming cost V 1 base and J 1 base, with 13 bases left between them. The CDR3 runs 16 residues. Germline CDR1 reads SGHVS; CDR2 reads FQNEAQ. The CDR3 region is CASSLGLGLGQETQYF. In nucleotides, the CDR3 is TGTGCCAGCAGCTTAGGTCTTGGTCTGGGCCAAGAGACCCAGTACTTC.

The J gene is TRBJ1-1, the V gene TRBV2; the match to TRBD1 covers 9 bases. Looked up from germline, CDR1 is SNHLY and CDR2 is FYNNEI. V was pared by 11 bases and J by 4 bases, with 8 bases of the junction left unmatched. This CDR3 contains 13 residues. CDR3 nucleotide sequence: TGTGCCGCTCCGGGACAGGGTTCCACTGAAGCTTTCTTT. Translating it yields CAAPGQGSTEAFF.

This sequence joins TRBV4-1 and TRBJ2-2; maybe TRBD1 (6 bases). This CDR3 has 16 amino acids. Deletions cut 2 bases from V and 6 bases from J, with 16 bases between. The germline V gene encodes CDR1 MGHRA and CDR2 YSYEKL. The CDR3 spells CASSQSRQQGAGELFF. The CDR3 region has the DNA TGCGCCAGCAGCCAATCCCGCCAACAGGGCGCCGGGGAGCTGTTTTTT.

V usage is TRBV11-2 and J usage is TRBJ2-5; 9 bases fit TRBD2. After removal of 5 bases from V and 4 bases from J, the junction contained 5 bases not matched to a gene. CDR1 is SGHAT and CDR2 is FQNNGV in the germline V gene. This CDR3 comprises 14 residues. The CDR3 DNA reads TGTGCCAGCAGCCCAAAGGGACTAGCAGAGACCCAGTACTTC. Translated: CASSPKGLAETQYF.